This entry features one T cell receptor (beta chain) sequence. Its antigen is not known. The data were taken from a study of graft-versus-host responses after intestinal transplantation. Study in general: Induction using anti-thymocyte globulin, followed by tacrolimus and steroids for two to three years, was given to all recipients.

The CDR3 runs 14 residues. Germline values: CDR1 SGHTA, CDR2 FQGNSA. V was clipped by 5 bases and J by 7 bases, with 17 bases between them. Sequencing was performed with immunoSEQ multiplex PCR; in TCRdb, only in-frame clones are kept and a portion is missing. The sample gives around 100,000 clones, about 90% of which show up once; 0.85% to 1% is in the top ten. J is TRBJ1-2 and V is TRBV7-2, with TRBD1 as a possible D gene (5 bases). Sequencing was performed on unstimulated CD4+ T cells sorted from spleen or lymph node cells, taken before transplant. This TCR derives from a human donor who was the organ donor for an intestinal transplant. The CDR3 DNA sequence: TGTGCCAGCAGCGGTGATTCACGGGGCAGTGGCTACACCTTC. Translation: CASSGDSRGSGYTF.